The 30 T cell receptor beta chains given below trace back to one sample, sequenced in a study of control samples from healthy donors and cancer patients. Clones were read by immunoSEQ multiplex PCR, and TCRdb kept only the in-frame ones, dropping some. The sample carries about 59,000 clones, around 90% recorded once. Sequenced: PBMCs. The receptors originated from a man between 35 and 55 years old with colorectal cancer.

The V and J genes are TRBV4-1 and TRBJ2-5; 12 positions agree with TRBD1. After removal of 3 bases from V and 5 bases from J, the junction contained 7 bases not matched to a gene. Per germline, CDR1 MGHRA and CDR2 YSYEKL. This CDR3 spans 16 amino acids. Written as DNA, the CDR3 is TGCGCCAGCAGCCAGGGCGGGACAGGGGGCGCGGAGACCCAGTACTTC. Translation gives CASSQGGTGGAETQYF.

This chain links TRBV11-2 with TRBJ1-1; D is uncertain. V was cut by 6 bases and J by 5 bases, with 4 bases left in between. The germline V gene has CDR1 SGHAT and CDR2 FQNNGV. The CDR3 consists of 10 residues. CDR3 region: CASRGTEAFF. The CDR3 coding sequence is TGTGCCAGCAGGGGAACTGAAGCTTTCTTT.

The gene calls are TRBV19 and TRBJ1-5; 10 nucleotides match TRBD1. Germline CDR1 reads LNHDA; CDR2 reads SQIVND (reference sequence). The V and J ends lost 4 bases and 0 bases, in that order; junction bases with no gene match: 3. The length of the CDR3 is 16 residues. DNA for the CDR3: TGTGCCAGTAGTAAGACAGGGGGCTATAGCAATCAGCCCCAGCATTTT. This sequence encodes CASSKTGGYSNQPQHF.

This clone was found once. The chain combines TRBV3-1 (or the pseudogene TRBV3-2) with TRBJ1-2; D unclear. This CDR3 is 13 amino acids long. V gave up 1 base and J gave up 6 bases, with 9 bases separating them. Germline V gene data show CDR1 as LGHDT and CDR2 as YNNKEL (reference sequence). CDR3 sequence reads: CASSQGGTHGYTF. CDR3 DNA: TGTGCCAGCAGCCAAGGGGGAACTCATGGCTACACCTTC.

The J gene is TRBJ2-7, the V gene TRBV15, with 10 bases aligning to TRBD1. The germline CDR1 and CDR2 sequences are LNHNV and YYDKDF (reference sequence). The CDR3 consists of 16 residues. V shed 1 base, J shed 2 bases, and the junction held 5 bases outside the gene matches. The DNA for the CDR3 is TGTGCCACCAGCAGAGGTGCCGGGACAGGGGCCTACGAGCAGTACTTC. This encodes CATSRGAGTGAYEQYF.

This clone was seen only once. The gene calls are TRBV27 and TRBJ1-6; no reliable D call. This CDR3 contains 17 residues. V was shortened by 9 bases and J by 0 bases, with 18 bases between the two germline ends. Germline V gene lookup returns CDR1 MNHEY and CDR2 SMNVEV (reference sequence). The CDR3 DNA reads as TGTGCCAGTCCGCCCCTTCAATGGAGCTCCTATAATTCACCCCTCCACTTT. As protein: CASPPLQWSSYNSPLHF.

The rearrangement links TRBV10-1 to TRBJ2-1; possibly TRBD1 or TRBD2 for D (5 bases each). V gave up 4 bases and J gave up 8 bases, with 18 bases separating them. Germline CDR1 is WNHNN and CDR2 is SYGVQD (reference sequence). This CDR3 has 15 residues. In DNA, the CDR3 is TGCGCCAGCAGTGTGGGGGATTCGGGTAACGATGAGCAGTTCTTC. Protein sequence: CASSVGDSGNDEQFF.

This clone has more than one count but fewer than ten. The chain combines TRBV6-7 with TRBJ1-5; 12 nucleotides line up with TRBD1. TRBV6-7 is marked as an open reading frame, function uncertain. Trimming cost V 7 bases and J 5 bases; bases outside gene matches: 6. The CDR3 consists of 15 residues. CDR3 in DNA: TGTGCCAGCATCGGGACAGGGGGCGTCCATCAGCCCCAGCATTTT. Amino acids: CASIGTGGVHQPQHF.

The chain recombines TRBV5-6 with TRBJ1-1; D ambiguous. V lost 1 base and J lost 7, with 8 bases in between. This CDR3 has 12 amino acids. Germline CDR1 is SGHDT and CDR2 is YYEEEE. The CDR3 here is CASSLHQREAFF. The CDR3 bases are TGTGCCAGCAGCTTGCATCAACGTGAAGCTTTCTTT.

The chain has TRBV11-3 and TRBJ1-1; unclear D gene. CDR3 size: 13 residues. The V gene lost 3 bases and the J gene lost 2 bases, with 7 bases spanning the gap. The germline CDR1 and CDR2 sequences are SGHNT and YENEEA. CDR3 in DNA: TGTGCCAGCAGCTTCCAGGACAACACTGAAGCTTTCTTT. Translated: CASSFQDNTEAFF.

This chain links TRBV19 with TRBJ2-6, with 7 bases fitting TRBD2. The V gene's germline CDR1 is LNHDA and CDR2 SQIVND (reference sequence). V was pared by 10 bases and J by 0 bases, with 9 bases of the junction left unmatched. The CDR3 consists of 16 residues. CDR3 sequence (DNA): TGTGCCACTGGGAGGGGACGCTCCTCTGGGGCCAACGTCCTGACTTTC. Translation: CATGRGRSSGANVLTF. The whole variable domain, remainder taken from reference TRBV19 and TRBJ2-6, is DGGITQSPKYLFRKEGQNVTLSCEQNLNHDAMYWYRQDPGQGLRLIYYSQIVNDFQKGDIAEGYSVSREKKESFPLTVTSAQKNPTAFYLCATGRGRSSGANVLTFGAGSRLTVL.

The V gene is TRBV4-1, the J gene TRBJ1-3; D perhaps matches TRBD1 (6 bases). This CDR3 region has 18 residues. In germline, CDR1 is MGHRA, CDR2 YSYEKL. V was trimmed by 0 bases and J by 7 bases, leaving 22 bases between them. CDR3 DNA sequence: TGCGCCAGCAGCCAAGACCGTGGAGGGGGTATTTGGTACAACACCATATATTTT. Translation: CASSQDRGGGIWYNTIYF.

The J gene is TRBJ2-5, the V gene TRBV2; the D gene could be TRBD1 or TRBD2 (5 bases each). The V gene's germline CDR1 is SNHLY and CDR2 FYNNEI. V shed 8 bases and J shed 5 bases, with 18 bases lying between them. This CDR3 region has 14 residues. The CDR3 bases are TGTGCCAGCCGAAGAAGGGACCAAAGGGAGACCCAGTACTTC. Its protein is CASRRRDQRETQYF.

V usage is TRBV4-2 and J usage is TRBJ2-7, with D perhaps matching TRBD2 (6 bases). V lost 0 bases, J lost 3 bases, and 9 bases lay in between. The CDR3 consists of 14 residues. Germline CDR1 LGHNA, CDR2 YNFKEQ. The CDR3 DNA reads as TGTGCCAGCAGCCAAGAGGAGGGATTCTACGAGCAGTACTTC. Protein product: CASSQEEGFYEQYF.

The chain is built from TRBV2 and TRBJ2-3; D is uncertain. Germline V CDR1 and CDR2: SNHLY, FYNNEI. The CDR3 is 14 residues long. Trimming took 3 bases from V and 4 from J, leaving 11 bases between them. CDR3 residues: CASSEDSPADTQYF. CDR3 coding DNA: TGTGCCAGCAGTGAGGATAGTCCCGCAGATACGCAGTATTTT.

This chain connects TRBV24-1 to TRBJ1-2; D not resolved. V lost 0 bases and J lost 1, with 14 bases in between. The germline V gene has CDR1 KGHDR and CDR2 SFDVKD. The CDR3 consists of 17 residues. The CDR3 coding sequence is TGTGCCACCAGTGATTTGGATCCTACCACACTTAACTATGGCTACACCTTC. This gives the protein CATSDLDPTTLNYGYTF.

V gene TRBV3-1 (or the pseudogene TRBV3-2) combines with J gene TRBJ2-3; either TRBD1 or TRBD2 may fit D (6 bases each). The germline V and J ends were trimmed by 5 bases and 1 base, with 10 bases remaining between them. The CDR3 contains 14 residues. CDR1 and CDR2 from the germline V gene are LGHDT and YNNKEL (reference sequence). The CDR3 bases are TGTGCCAGCAGCGATCGGGGGCGCACAGATACGCAGTATTTT. Protein product: CASSDRGRTDTQYF.

V and J are TRBV7-2 and TRBJ2-1; 7 nucleotides match TRBD1. Per germline, CDR1 SGHTA and CDR2 FQGNSA. CDR3 length: 15 amino acids. Trimming took 5 bases from V and 3 from J; bases not matched to a gene: 7. CDR3 in DNA: TGTGCCAGCAGCCCCCAGACAGGGCTCTACAATGAGCAGTTCTTC. Translated, it gives CASSPQTGLYNEQFF.

The gene calls are TRBV5-4 and TRBJ2-3; 12 bases agree with TRBD2. The length of the CDR3 is 16 residues. CDR1 is SGHNT, CDR2 YYREEE, per germline (reference sequence). V was pared by 4 bases and J by 6 bases, with 9 bases of the junction left unmatched. The CDR3 is CASSELAGGPSDTQYF. The CDR3 nucleotides are TGTGCCAGCAGCGAGCTAGCGGGGGGGCCCAGCGATACGCAGTATTTT.

The chain couples TRBV7-6 to TRBJ1-6; 9 nucleotides agree with TRBD1. CDR1 is SGHVS, CDR2 FNYEAQ, per germline. V gave up 5 bases and J gave up 7 bases; unmatched junction bases: 6. The CDR3 extends over 15 amino acids. Written as DNA, the CDR3 is TGTGCCAGCAGCACAGGGACAGGGACCAATTCACCCCTCCACTTT. Protein product: CASSTGTGTNSPLHF.

This chain uses TRBV5-1 with TRBJ2-7; 9 bases fit TRBD2. Germline V CDR1 and CDR2: SGHRS, YFSETQ. The CDR3 is 13 residues long. Trimming removed 3 bases from V and 7 bases from J; junction bases left unmatched: 5. The CDR3 bases are TGCGCCAGCAGCTGGACTAGCGTGGGGGAGCAGTACTTC. It codes for CASSWTSVGEQYF. Full variable domain (remainder filled in from reference TRBV5-1 and TRBJ2-7): KAGVTQTPRYLIKTRGQQVTLSCSPISGHRSVSWYQQTPGQGLQFLFEYFSETQRNKGNFPGRFSGRQFSNSRSEMNVSTLELGDSALYLCASSWTSVGEQYFGPGTRLTVT.

The V call is TRBV11-3, the J call TRBJ1-1; D call uncertain. Trimming took 2 bases from V and 3 from J, leaving 7 bases between them. Germline lookup yields CDR1 SGHNT and CDR2 YENEEA. This CDR3 spans 13 amino acids. The CDR3 reads CASSLYRDTEAFF. For the CDR3, the DNA is TGTGCCAGCAGCTTATACAGAGACACTGAAGCTTTCTTT.

This chain connects TRBV6-5 to TRBJ1-1; D possibly corresponds to TRBD1 (5 bases). Germline V gene data show CDR1 as MNHEY and CDR2 as SVGAGI. V gave up 4 bases and J gave up 1 base, with 10 bases separating them. The CDR3 loop spans 14 amino acids. CDR3 sequence reads: CASSSGTKNTEAFF. DNA for the CDR3: TGTGCCAGCAGTTCAGGGACGAAGAACACTGAAGCTTTCTTT.

The J gene is TRBJ2-1, the V gene TRBV5-5; the D is unclear. Germline V gene sequence: CDR1 SGHKS, CDR2 YYEKEE (reference sequence). The CDR3 length is 16 residues. Trimming removed 3 bases at V and 1 base at J, with 14 bases between. Written as DNA, the CDR3 is TGTGCCAGCAGCTCTGAGTTTTTAATGTCCTACAATGAGCAGTTCTTC. Protein product: CASSSEFLMSYNEQFF.

The chain employs TRBV2 and TRBJ1-3, with D perhaps matching TRBD1 (5 bases). Trimming removed 4 bases from V and 5 bases from J, with 6 bases in between. CDR1 is SNHLY and CDR2 is FYNNEI in the germline V gene. CDR3 length: 12 amino acids. CDR3 DNA sequence: TGTGCCAGCAGTGCGGACAGAAACACCATATATTTT. Its translation is CASSADRNTIYF.

V gene TRBV4-3 combines with J gene TRBJ2-3, with TRBD2 identical over 11 bases. Germline CDR1 LGHNA, CDR2 YSLEER. The CDR3 is 15 residues long. Unmatched junction bases numbered 10, after V lost 4 bases and J lost 10 bases. CDR3 amino acids: CASSPQVAGGRAQYF. CDR3 nucleotides: TGCGCCAGCAGCCCGCAGGTAGCGGGGGGGCGAGCGCAGTATTTT.

The chain links TRBV7-9 to TRBJ1-4, with D unresolved. The CDR3 loop spans 13 amino acids. Germline V gene lookup returns CDR1 SEHNR and CDR2 FQNEAQ (reference sequence). Trimming shortened V by 0 bases and J by 7 bases, and 6 bases separated the two germline ends. This CDR3 is CASSLAVGEKLFF. CDR3 nucleotide sequence: TGTGCCAGCAGCTTAGCAGTGGGTGAAAAACTGTTTTTT.

The chain is built from TRBV6-6 and TRBJ1-1, with a weak D call TRBD1 (5 bases). This CDR3 is 15 amino acids long. Germline CDR1 MNHNY, CDR2 SVGAGI (reference sequence). The V gene lost 4 bases and the J gene lost 1 base, with 13 bases spanning the gap. CDR3 sequence reads: CASSCNGGGNTEAFF. DNA for the CDR3: TGTGCCAGCAGTTGCAATGGGGGGGGGAACACTGAAGCTTTCTTT.

The chain uses TRBV4-1 and TRBJ2-2; 7 bases are a match to TRBD1. Germline V CDR1 and CDR2: MGHRA, YSYEKL. The length of the CDR3 is 16 residues. V trimming: 2 bases; J trimming: 2 bases; junction bases outside the gene matches: 5. CDR3 DNA: TGCGCCAGCAGCCAATCTCGACAGGGAAACACCGGGGAGCTGTTTTTT. The encoded protein is CASSQSRQGNTGELFF.

This clone was counted a single time. The V and J genes are TRBV5-4 and TRBJ1-3; 8 nucleotides align to TRBD1. Germline V gene lookup returns CDR1 SGHNT and CDR2 YYREEE (reference sequence). CDR3 length: 15 residues. V lost 2 bases to trimming and J lost 7 bases; unmatched junction nucleotides: 8. The CDR3: CASSFGQGAGNTIYF. Here the CDR3 DNA reads TGTGCCAGCAGCTTCGGACAGGGAGCAGGGAACACCATATATTTT.